This TCR beta chain was recorded in a study of glioma-infiltrating T cells after dendritic cell vaccination. A remark on this clone: Sequence at one end of the junction differs from germline and may be a read error.

Per germline, CDR1 SGHTA and CDR2 FQGNSA. The CDR3 sequence is 14 residues long. Clones were read by immunoSEQ multiplex PCR, and TCRdb kept only the in-frame ones, dropping some. The data contain 65,000 or so clones, about 89% of them singletons. The time point is: after dendritic cell vaccination, including at tumor progression/relapse. The source material was blood, sampled after dendritic cell vaccination. This chain connects TRBV7-2 to TRBJ2-3, with no clear D. The receptor comes from a human donor with glioblastoma. In DNA, the CDR3 is TGTGCCAGCAGCTTAGATTTTAACAGCCCCACGCCGTATTTT. Its translation: CASSLDFNSPTPYF.